This record looks at one T cell receptor (beta chain) sequence and its context. Its antigen is not known. Germline V CDR1 and CDR2: SNHLY, FYNNEI. The CDR3 totals 16 residues. The V and J ends lost 6 bases and 2 bases respectively, with 16 bases between them. This record belongs to a study of T cell responses to AZD1222 COVID-19 vaccine. General observations from the study: Only a handful of AZD1222 recipients, about six in all, had baseline seropositivity.

Clones were sequenced by immunoSEQ multiplex PCR, and TCRdb holds only the in-frame ones, with some missing. The sample holds tens of thousands of clones, 90% to 95% seen once. The sequenced sample was peripheral blood, obtained on day 0 of MenACWY control vaccination. This receptor was taken from an adult in good health. The V and J genes are TRBV2 and TRBJ1-4; D perhaps matches TRBD1 (5 bases). The CDR3 bases are TGTGCCAGCAGATGGGACCGCCCCGTGACTAATGAAAAACTGTTTTTT. This codes for CASRWDRPVTNEKLFF.